A selection of T cell receptor beta chains follows, all from one sample in a study of blood T cell repertoires in COVID-19. Produced via immunoSEQ multiplex PCR; TCRdb's table is partial and in-frame only. This table holds about 220,000 clones, about 81% found once. The sample was peripheral blood. These receptor sequences come from a woman in her seventies with COVID-19, enrolled during active disease. Each CDR3 is given without its conserved first and last residue. A row's size may be missing; if present it is once, few, many or a size class.

TRBJ1-2,NA,TRBV28,13,ASSLPTTLTEGYT
TRBJ1-2,NA,TRBV9,13,ASSVGVGASYGYT
TRBJ1-2,NA,TRBV19,14,ASSISGLGGNYGYT
TRBJ2-1,NA,TRBV2,13,ASRVTSASYNEQF
TRBJ1-5,NA,TRBV5-1,12,ASSFGDSNQPQH
TRBJ1-1,once,TRBV6-5,12,ASSYFGENTEAF
TRBJ2-7,NA,TRBV28,14,ASSARGLAGTYEQY
TRBJ1-6,few,TRBV27,12,ASSLGQGNSPLH
TRBJ2-7,NA,TRBV6-2/TRBV6-3,13,ASSYRGQGSGEQY
TRBJ2-1,NA,TRBV24-1,16,ATSDTGTSGRGYNEQF
TRBJ1-3,once,TRBV7-3,11,ASSSPGGNTIY
TRBJ2-7,NA,TRBV10-3,13,AISEALAGDYEQY
TRBJ1-1,NA,TRBV6-5,11,ATKPQQGSEAF
TRBJ1-3,few,TRBV28,11,ASIRLAGNTIY
TRBJ2-1,NA,TRBV18,10,ASASSYNEQF
TRBJ2-2,NA,TRBV5-4,12,ASSLVRNTGELF
TRBJ1-4,NA,TRBV18,13,ASSPFDRGGEKLF
TRBJ2-3,NA,TRBV5-5,14,ASSLTRDRATDTQY
TRBJ2-1,NA,TRBV7-3,17,ASSLGGLTSGRRENEQF
TRBJ2-7,NA,TRBV28,14,ASRLSSSGRFYEQY
TRBJ2-1,NA,TRBV24-1,10,ATSDSLIEQF
TRBJ2-2,once,TRBV7-3,14,ASSLTSGANTGELF
TRBJ2-1,NA,TRBV5-1,13,ASSLGRGVVNEQF
TRBJ1-2,NA,TRBV5-1,13,ASSKRTGDNYGYT
TRBJ2-3,NA,TRBV2,12,ASTPQPFTDTQY
TRBJ1-6,once,TRBV6-6,12,ASSVSSYNSPLH
TRBJ2-7,NA,TRBV5-6,12,ASSRGRPIDEQY
TRBJ2-3,NA,TRBV30,11,AWSQGSPDTQY
TRBJ2-2,NA,TRBV19,13,ASSVGGKNTGELF
TRBJ1-5,few,TRBV7-2,15,ASSLGQGGGSNQPQH
TRBJ1-2,NA,TRBV7-3,13,ASSLADGTRDGYT
TRBJ1-5,NA,TRBV7-2,13,ASRPWGDGNQPQH
TRBJ1-2,few,TRBV18,13,ASSLDRSANYGYT
TRBJ2-7,once,TRBV28,11,ASSLGRANEQY
TRBJ1-1,NA,TRBV5-1,12,ASSSQGLDTEAF
TRBJ2-1,NA,TRBV24-1,12,ATSDFPRNNEQF
TRBJ1-2,NA,TRBV25-1,13,ASSEGQGINYGYT
TRBJ1-3,once,TRBV28,13,ASSLSTGTGNTIY
TRBJ2-5,NA,TRBV20-1,11,SASSGERETQY
TRBJ2-1,NA,TRBV2,13,ASSDLDDRNNEQF
TRBJ2-7,NA,TRBV4-1,13,ASSQGNSGTYEQY
TRBJ2-1,NA,TRBV6-2/TRBV6-3,12,ASSYVTGVGKQF
TRBJ1-2,NA,TRBV29-1,9,SVTGQGAYT
TRBJ2-5,NA,TRBV7-2,13,ASSFDPGQGKTQY
TRBJ2-1,once,TRBV6-6,10,ASSYLGYEQF
TRBJ2-1,NA,TRBV7-3,13,ASSLRGRGLNEQF
TRBJ1-5,once,TRBV24-1,11,ATSARRGQPQH
TRBJ2-5,once,TRBV6-2/TRBV6-3,12,ASSQRTGGETQY
TRBJ2-1,once,TRBV5-1,15,ASSLILAGGGANEQF
TRBJ1-1,NA,TRBV28,12,ASSRTGGGTEAF
TRBJ1-1,NA,TRBV6-6,12,ASTNGRVRTEAF
TRBJ1-2,NA,TRBV28,12,ASFYGGPYHGYT